Each of the 7 T cell receptor beta chains below was sequenced from the same sample in a study of T cell repertoires in cytomegalovirus infection. TCRdb fed the reads into MiXCR, producing one record per CDR3 protein. The sample comprises about 320,000 distinct CDR3 sequences, roughly 9.5% of which are singletons, and about 4.5% rests with the top ten. Material for sequencing was PBMCs. These receptor sequences come from a human donor in good health (CMV status not recorded). Some clones in this sample may be carry-over from other donors' samples.

A few counts support this clonotype. The V call is TRBV9, the J call TRBJ2-3, with D hard to call. This CDR3 is built from 13 residues. The germline CDR1 and CDR2 sequences are SGDLS and YYNGEE. The V end lost 0 bases, the J end lost 4 bases, and 6 bases lay between the germline ends. CDR3 DNA: TGTGCCAGCAGCGTAGAGGTCGCAGATACGCAGTATTTT. Translation gives CASSVEVADTQYF.

This clonotype was seen more than once but under ten times. The chain combines TRBV10-3 with TRBJ2-2; 9 bases align to TRBD1. CDR1 is ENHRY and CDR2 is SYGVKD in the germline V gene. V trimming: 11 bases; J trimming: 4 bases; junction bases outside the gene matches: 8. The CDR3 is made up of 14 amino acids. The DNA for the CDR3 is TGTGCCGCCGGGGGACAGGGTGTCACCGGGGAGCTGTTTTTT. This translates into CAAGGQGVTGELFF.

The J gene is TRBJ2-1, the V gene TRBV7-6; D not certain. Deletions cut 5 bases from V and 8 bases from J, with 10 bases between. In germline, CDR1 is SGHVS, CDR2 FNYEAQ. There are 12 residues in the CDR3. Here the CDR3 reads CASSPPTDEQFF. In DNA, the CDR3 is TGTGCCAGCAGCCCCCCGACCGATGAGCAGTTCTTC.

V is TRBV28 and J is TRBJ2-7, with TRBD1 matching over 7 bases. The CDR3 runs 14 residues. The trim removed 2 bases at V and 3 bases at J, leaving 4 bases unmatched. Per germline, CDR1 MDHEN and CDR2 SYDVKM. DNA of the CDR3: TGTGCCAGCAGTTTAGTTACAGGGGACTACGAGCAGTACTTC. Encoded protein: CASSLVTGDYEQYF.

As regards this clonotype: A single base separates this from a much larger clone, so it may be a read error. The chain links TRBV7-9 to TRBJ1-1, with unresolved D. Germline CDR1 SEHNR, CDR2 FQNEAQ (reference sequence). CDR3 length: 11 residues. The DNA for the CDR3 is TGTGCCGGCAGCCTAAGGGCCCCGCCTTTCTTT. Encoded protein: CAGSLRAPPFF.

In its sample, this clonotype was seen many times. The genes are TRBV7-2 and TRBJ2-5; D perhaps matches TRBD2 (7 bases). Trimming removed 1 base from V and 5 bases from J, with 14 bases in between. The CDR3 length is 15 residues. Germline loops: CDR1 SGHTA, CDR2 FQGNSA. CDR3 region: CASSLDGGALETQYF. The CDR3 DNA reads TGTGCCAGCAGCTTAGATGGGGGGGCGCTGGAGACCCAGTACTTC. Full variable domain (rest looked up from reference TRBV7-2 and TRBJ2-5): GAGVSQSPSNKVTEKGKDVELRCDPISGHTALYWYRQSLGQGLEFLIYFQGNSAPDKSGLPSDRFSAERTGGSVSTLTIQRTQQEDSAVYLCASSLDGGALETQYFGPGTRLLVL.

This clonotype was detected a few times. The rearrangement joins TRBV23-1 to TRBJ2-5; D is unresolved. TRBV23-1 carries the ORF label, with uncertain function. Trimming removed 3 bases from V and 4 bases from J, with 9 bases in between. The CDR3 has 13 amino acids. The CDR3 sequence: CASSHLEGETQYF. The CDR3 nucleotides are TGCGCCAGCAGTCACCTGGAAGGAGAGACCCAGTACTTC.